These 11 T cell receptor beta chains originate from one sample sequenced in a study of blood T cells in healthy people across ages. Through a sample-barcoded 5' primer and a J-beta primer mix, a second PCR was run for roughly 7 to 11 cycles. MiXCR was run by TCRdb on the 5' RACE reads, yielding one entry per CDR3 protein. Among approximately 800,000 distinct CDR3 sequences listed, 20% to 30% were seen once. These same records also appear under a second study, on T cells of mothers and their children.

The sample comprised blood. These receptors all come from a boy younger than 18 in good health.

This clonotype was observed a handful of times. This rearrangement joins TRBV7-9 to TRBJ2-5; maybe TRBD2 (7 bases). Germline V gene sequence: CDR1 SEHNR, CDR2 FQNEAQ (reference sequence). The CDR3 is 16 amino acids. V was shortened by 2 bases and J by 2 bases, with 15 bases between the two germline ends. This CDR3 reads CASSLRGGGRQETQYF. The CDR3 bases are TGTGCCAGCAGCTTAAGGGGGGGCGGTCGACAAGAGACCCAGTACTTC.

This clonotype was seen a handful of times. This chain joins TRBV4-1 and TRBJ1-3; D not certain. The V end lost 3 bases, the J end lost 4 bases, and 10 bases lay between the germline ends. The CDR3 covers 14 residues. CDR1 is MGHRA and CDR2 is YSYEKL in the germline V gene. The CDR3 coding sequence is TGCGCCAGCAGCCACCCCACCCGGGGAAACACCATATATTTT. Translated: CASSHPTRGNTIYF.

This clonotype was counted only a few times. This chain joins TRBV7-9 and TRBJ2-6; a weak D match, TRBD1 (5 bases). V shed 5 bases and J shed 0 bases, with 8 bases lying between them. Germline V gene sequence: CDR1 SEHNR, CDR2 FQNEAQ (reference sequence). CDR3 size: 15 residues. The CDR3 DNA reads TGTGCCAGCAGCGATAGGGGCTCTGGGGCCAACGTCCTGACTTTC. Protein: CASSDRGSGANVLTF. Drawing the rest from reference TRBV7-9 and TRBJ2-6, the complete variable domain is DTGVSQNPRHKITKRGQNVTFRCDPISEHNRLYWYRQTLGQGPEFLTYFQNEAQLEKSRLLSDRFSAERPKGSFSTLEIQRTEQGDSAMYLCASSDRGSGANVLTFGAGSRLTVL.

This clonotype has a handful of counts. The chain employs TRBV7-9 and TRBJ1-3; D is possibly TRBD1 (6 bases). This CDR3 is built from 15 residues. V lost 4 bases to trimming and J lost 2 bases, with 12 bases between them. CDR1 is SEHNR and CDR2 is FQNEAQ in the germline V gene (reference sequence). The CDR3 DNA sequence: TGTGCCAGCAGCTGGACAGATTCAGCTGGAAACACCATATATTTT. This gives the protein CASSWTDSAGNTIYF.

The rearrangement joins TRBV6-5 to TRBJ1-2, with unresolved D. Looked up from germline, CDR1 is MNHEY and CDR2 is SVGAGI. The CDR3 sequence is 13 residues long. The V and J ends lost 2 bases and 10 bases respectively, with 14 bases between them. The CDR3 bases are TGTGCCAGCAGTTACGGCACGTTGGGAGCCTACACCTTC. Translating gives CASSYGTLGAYTF.

This clonotype was detected only a few times. The CDR3 DNA sequence: TGCAGTGCTAGCGACTGGGAAGAGACCCAGTACTTC. It yields the protein CSASDWEETQYF. The rearrangement links TRBV20-1 to TRBJ2-5; D ambiguous. This CDR3 has 12 residues. Germline V gene data show CDR1 as DFQATT and CDR2 as SNEGSKA (reference sequence). Trimming removed 3 bases from V and 3 bases from J, with 8 bases in between.

This clonotype was seen a few times. The chain uses TRBV7-2 and TRBJ2-7; 7 nucleotides line up with TRBD1. The ends lost 3 bases at V and 6 bases at J; junction bases unmatched: 11. Germline V gene lookup returns CDR1 SGHTA and CDR2 FQGNSA. There are 15 residues in the CDR3. CDR3 nucleotides: TGTGCCAGCAGCTTTGTCTTAGACAGGGTTGGCGAGCAGTACTTC. This gives the protein CASSFVLDRVGEQYF.

The chain is built from TRBV2 and TRBJ2-3; D unclear. Trimming took off 1 base at V and 4 bases at J, with 9 bases between the two ends. The CDR3 contains 14 residues. Germline V gene sequence: CDR1 SNHLY, CDR2 FYNNEI. The CDR3 reads CASSEGFNPDTQYF. The CDR3 DNA reads TGTGCCAGCAGTGAAGGCTTCAACCCAGATACGCAGTATTTT.

The chain uses TRBV19 and TRBJ1-1; D is uncertain. Germline V gene lookup returns CDR1 LNHDA and CDR2 SQIVND (reference sequence). The germline V and J ends were trimmed by 2 bases and 4 bases, with 11 bases remaining between them. CDR3 length: 14 amino acids. The DNA for the CDR3 is TGTGCCAGTAGTATAACCCTGCCCGGCACTGAAGCTTTCTTT. Amino acids: CASSITLPGTEAFF. The full variable domain, completed using reference TRBV19 and TRBJ1-1, is DGGITQSPKYLFRKEGQNVTLSCEQNLNHDAMYWYRQDPGQGLRLIYYSQIVNDFQKGDIAEGYSVSREKKESFPLTVTSAQKNPTAFYLCASSITLPGTEAFFGQGTRLTVV.

This clonotype appeared a few times. CDR3 nucleotides: TGTGCCAGCAGTGGCCGGGACACCCAAGAGACCCAGTACTTC. Its protein product is CASSGRDTQETQYF. This chain uses TRBV12-3 or TRBV12-4 with TRBJ2-5; possibly TRBD1 for D (6 bases). This CDR3 is built from 14 residues. Trimming left V 5 bases short and J 1 base short, with 11 bases between.

The chain uses TRBV12-3 or TRBV12-4 and TRBJ2-1, with D perhaps being TRBD1 or TRBD2 (5 bases each). The DNA end is a closer match to TRBJ2-5, so the J assignment may be wrong. There are 15 residues in the CDR3. The CDR3 here is CASSTGPLTVETQYF. Here the CDR3 DNA reads TGTGCCAGCAGTACGGGACCGCTGACTGTGGAGACCCAGTACTTC.